This TCR beta chain was found in a study of STAT5B mutations in CD4+ large granular lymphocyte leukemia. Study summary: Anti-CD4 microbead selection came after CD8+ cell depletion in cryopreserved samples.

This clone was detected only a few times. Its antigen is not identified. Overall study results and limits: Compared with healthy controls (2/35), patient top clones favored TRBV06 (8/27).

CDR1 MDHEN and CDR2 SYDVKM come from the germline V gene. After removal of 6 bases from V and 4 bases from J, the junction contained 11 bases not matched to a gene. This CDR3 has 17 amino acids. The survey-level immunoSEQ assay was used. In the original processing: A productive frequency of 2.59 x 10-5 was the lowest detectable. Sequencing used immunoSEQ multiplex PCR; TCRdb keeps in-frame clones, though not all of them. V and J calls and clone size are copied from that table; D and trimming were computed from the DNA. The sample holds about 9,500 clones, about four fifths seen once. What was sequenced was PBMCs. The clonotype originates from a man aged 55 to 70 with CD4+ T-cell large granular lymphocyte leukemia. The rearrangement uses TRBV28 and TRBJ2-2; 10 bases align to TRBD2. The CDR3 region is CASRLVRASGSTGELFF. The CDR3 DNA reads TGTGCCAGCAGATTAGTTCGGGCTAGCGGGAGCACCGGGGAGCTGTTTTTT.